This TCR beta chain was observed in a study of a mutant IDH1 vaccine in newly diagnosed glioma. Overall study findings and caveats: Variations in leading peripheral T cell clonotypes appeared to have no connection with pseudoprogression.

TCRdb's copy holds only in-frame clones and misses some; the assay was immunoSEQ multiplex PCR. The data contain under 50,000 clones, 85% to 95% of them singletons. Stated time point: week 23, last vaccination. In every dose of vaccine, 300 ug of mutant IDH1 20-mer peptide was given alongside topical imiquimod. V lost 8 bases, J lost 9 bases, and 14 bases stayed unmatched. The CDR3 is 15 amino acids. CDR1 and CDR2 from the germline V gene are SEHNR and FQNEAQ (reference sequence). About this clone: Its cognate antigen is unknown.

The material was PBMCs, obtained from a glioma patient whose treatment included an IDH1 peptide vaccine. This receptor was taken from a man aged 45 to 65 with glioma. The rearrangement uses TRBV7-9 and TRBJ2-3, with 10 bases matching TRBD1. The CDR3 is CASRPGTGVLITQYF. The CDR3, as DNA: TGTGCCAGCCGCCCGGGGACAGGGGTGCTAATCACGCAGTATTTT.